These T cell receptor beta chains were read from a single sample in a study of OX40 agonist ivuxolimab in advanced cancers. The method was immunoSEQ multiplex PCR; TCRdb's version includes in-frame clones alone and lacks a portion of them. The table records tens of thousands of clones, nearly 80% of them present only once. The source was CD4+ or CD8+ T cells sorted from blood, collected in a trial of the OX40 agonist ivuxolimab. The receptor set was obtained from an adult with an advanced solid tumor such as melanoma, head and neck, liver or kidney cancer. CDR3s include the opening cysteine and the closing phenylalanine or tryptophan. D genes are given only for firm matches. The size field is filled for only some rows; it gives once, few, many or a size class.

V: TRBV28
D: NA
size: NA
J: TRBJ2-1
length: 16
CDR3: CASSLGSSGGAGEQFF
DNA: TGTGCCAGCAGTTTAGGGTCTTCCGGGGGCGCGGGTGAGCAGTTCTTC

V: TRBV18
D: NA
size: NA
J: TRBJ1-2
length: 15
CDR3: CASSPYPTVNYGYTF
DNA: TGTGCCAGCTCACCTTACCCGACAGTTAACTATGGCTACACCTTC

V: TRBV30
D: NA
size: once
J: TRBJ1-3
length: 17
CDR3: CAWRRTGTFLSGNTIYF
DNA: TGTGCCTGGAGGCGAACCGGGACTTTTCTCTCTGGAAACACCATATATTTT

V: TRBV7-9
D: NA
size: NA
J: TRBJ1-2
length: 13
CDR3: CASSETIVYGYTF
DNA: TGTGCCAGCAGCGAGACGATTGTTTATGGCTACACCTTC

V: TRBV12-5
D: TRBD2
size: NA
J: TRBJ2-5
length: 16
CDR3: CASGRTGTSGSETQYF
DNA: TGTGCTAGTGGGAGAACCGGGACTAGCGGGAGTGAGACCCAGTACTTC

V: TRBV5-1
D: TRBD2
size: NA
J: TRBJ2-1
length: 15
CDR3: CASSLALAGGYEQFF
DNA: TGCGCCAGCAGCTTGGCATTAGCGGGAGGATATGAGCAGTTCTTC

V: TRBV27
D: TRBD2
size: once
J: TRBJ2-1
length: 15
CDR3: CASSSRLAGEDEQFF
DNA: TGTGCCAGCAGTTCAAGACTAGCGGGAGAAGATGAGCAGTTCTTC

V: TRBV7-2
D: NA
size: NA
J: TRBJ2-4
length: 15
CDR3: CASSEGGLAKNIQYF
DNA: TGTGCCAGCAGCGAGGGGGGCTTAGCCAAAAACATTCAGTACTTC

V: TRBV5-6
D: TRBD1
size: NA
J: TRBJ2-5
length: 16
CDR3: CASSSRDRGFQETQYF
DNA: TGTGCCAGCAGCTCCCGGGACAGGGGATTCCAAGAGACCCAGTACTTC

V: TRBV5-5
D: TRBD1
size: once
J: TRBJ2-3
length: 14
CDR3: CASSRTGDSDTQYF
DNA: TGTGCCAGCAGCAGGACAGGGGATTCAGATACGCAGTATTTT

V: TRBV20-1
D: NA
size: few
J: TRBJ2-1
length: 11
CDR3: CSARGYNEQFF
DNA: TGCAGTGCTAGAGGGTACAATGAGCAGTTCTTC

V: TRBV7-8
D: NA
size: once
J: TRBJ2-4
length: 14
CDR3: CASSLQETKNIQYF
DNA: TGTGCCAGCAGCTTACAGGAGACCAAAAACATTCAGTACTTC

V: TRBV28
D: TRBD1
size: NA
J: TRBJ2-5
length: 18
CDR3: CASSPVGLGTGGGETQYF
DNA: TGTGCCAGCAGCCCGGTGGGCCTGGGGACAGGGGGTGGGGAGACCCAGTACTTC

V: TRBV5-4
D: NA
size: NA
J: TRBJ1-1
length: 13
CDR3: CASSLEGNTEAFF
DNA: TGTGCCAGCAGCCTAGAGGGGAACACTGAAGCTTTCTTT

V: TRBV7-2
D: TRBD1
size: NA
J: TRBJ2-7
length: 16
CDR3: CASSLLGTGNSYEQYF
DNA: TGTGCCAGCAGCTTATTAGGGACAGGAAACTCCTACGAGCAGTACTTC

V: TRBV7-9
D: TRBD1
size: once
J: TRBJ1-1
length: 19
CDR3: CASSPETGTGGFLNTEAFF
DNA: TGTGCCAGCAGCCCTGAGACCGGGACAGGGGGATTTCTGAACACTGAAGCTTTCTTT

V: TRBV7-9
D: NA
size: NA
J: TRBJ1-1
length: 11
CDR3: CASSLGVAAFF
DNA: TGTGCCAGCAGCTTAGGAGTGGCAGCTTTCTTT

V: TRBV9
D: TRBD1
size: medium-sized
J: TRBJ2-7
length: 14
CDR3: CASSVQGVPYEQYF
DNA: TGTGCCAGCAGCGTGCAGGGGGTTCCCTACGAGCAGTACTTC

V: TRBV5-1
D: TRBD2
size: NA
J: TRBJ2-1
length: 17
CDR3: CASSLVASGSSYNEQFF
DNA: TGCGCCAGCAGCTTGGTGGCTAGCGGGAGCTCCTACAATGAGCAGTTCTTC